This T cell receptor beta chain was found in a study of tumor-infiltrating lymphocytes in primary liver carcinoma. Study-level results: Blood had a significantly lower top-250-clone fraction than tumors did (p = 0.039).

Synthesis of TCR beta cDNA was carried out from 450 to 650 ng total RNA with a constant-region primer. ARM-PCR was slightly modified, and three nested multiplex PCR rounds with it gave rise to the TCR beta libraries. It was with TRBV1-TRBV30 forward primers and a C-beta reverse primer that the first two PCR rounds were run, at about 10 cycles each. MiXCR, applied by TCRdb to the multiplex PCR reads, yields one record per CDR3 protein. The table records just over 300,000 distinct CDR3 sequences, nearly 60% of them present only once. Researchers drew blood RNA from unsorted whole blood and extracted germline DNA as well. The patients carried chronic HBV infection and had received no treatment. The CDR3 contains 13 residues. The germline V gene has CDR1 SEHNR and CDR2 FQNEAQ (reference sequence). The ends were cut back, 5 bases at V and 2 bases at J, with 10 bases in the middle. In regard to this clonotype: Its antigen is currently unknown.

The chain combines TRBV7-9 with TRBJ2-7, with a weak D call TRBD1 (5 bases). What was sequenced was peripheral blood. The TCR was taken from a woman aged 25 to 39 with primary liver carcinoma and hepatitis B virus infection. The chain's CDR3 is CASSPQGAYEQYF. The DNA for the CDR3 is TGTGCCAGCAGCCCCCAAGGGGCCTACGAGCAGTACTTC.